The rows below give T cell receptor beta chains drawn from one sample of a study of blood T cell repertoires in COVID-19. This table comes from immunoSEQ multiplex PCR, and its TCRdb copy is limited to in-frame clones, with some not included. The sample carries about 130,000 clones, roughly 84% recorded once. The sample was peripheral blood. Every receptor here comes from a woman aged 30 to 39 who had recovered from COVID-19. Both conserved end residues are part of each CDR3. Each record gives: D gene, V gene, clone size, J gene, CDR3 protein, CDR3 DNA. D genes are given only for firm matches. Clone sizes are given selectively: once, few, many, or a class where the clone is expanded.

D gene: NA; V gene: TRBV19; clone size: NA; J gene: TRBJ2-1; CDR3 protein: CASSQDFSSYNEQFF; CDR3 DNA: TGTGCCAGTAGCCAGGACTTCAGCTCCTACAATGAGCAGTTCTTC
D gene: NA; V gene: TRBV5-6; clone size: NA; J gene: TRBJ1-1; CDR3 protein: CASSLAPTGGRTEAFF; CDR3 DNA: TGTGCCAGCAGCTTGGCTCCTACGGGGGGAAGAACTGAAGCTTTCTTT
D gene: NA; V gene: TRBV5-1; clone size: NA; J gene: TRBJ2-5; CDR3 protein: CASSLEQTLPQETQYF; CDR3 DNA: TGCGCCAGCAGCTTGGAACAGACCCTGCCCCAAGAGACCCAGTACTTC
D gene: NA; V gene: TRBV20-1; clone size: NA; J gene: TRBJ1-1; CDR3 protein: CSARAEVEAFF; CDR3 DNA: TGCAGTGCTAGAGCGGAGGTTGAAGCTTTCTTT
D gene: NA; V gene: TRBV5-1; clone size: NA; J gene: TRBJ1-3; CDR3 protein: CASNSGDSGNTIYF; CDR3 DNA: TGCGCCAGCAACTCAGGGGACTCTGGAAACACCATATATTTT
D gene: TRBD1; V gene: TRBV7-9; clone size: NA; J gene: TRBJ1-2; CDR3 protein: CASSSTPGQGAYGYTF; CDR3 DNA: TGTGCCAGCAGCTCAACCCCGGGACAGGGGGCCTATGGCTACACCTTC
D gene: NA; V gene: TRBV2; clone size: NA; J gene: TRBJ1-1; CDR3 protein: CASSAGQINTEAFF; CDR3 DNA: TGTGCCAGCAGTGCAGGACAGATAAACACTGAAGCTTTCTTT
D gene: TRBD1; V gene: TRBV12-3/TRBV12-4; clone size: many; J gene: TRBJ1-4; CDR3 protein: CASSLIRDRVIF; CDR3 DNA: TGTGCCAGCAGTTTGATCCGGGACAGGGTAATTTTT
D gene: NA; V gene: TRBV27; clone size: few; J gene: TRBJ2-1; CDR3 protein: CASSSSRGGLGSEQFF; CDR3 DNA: NA
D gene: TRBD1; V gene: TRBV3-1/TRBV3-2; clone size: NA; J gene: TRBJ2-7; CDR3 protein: CASSQRSFAGQAPYEQYF; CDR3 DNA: TGTGCCAGCAGCCAACGATCATTCGCTGGACAGGCTCCCTACGAGCAGTACTTC
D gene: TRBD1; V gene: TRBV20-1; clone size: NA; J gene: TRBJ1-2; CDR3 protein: CSASKTGVYGYTF; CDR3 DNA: TGCAGTGCGAGTAAAACAGGGGTCTATGGCTACACCTTC
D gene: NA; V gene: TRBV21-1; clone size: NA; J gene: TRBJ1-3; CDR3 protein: CASSKVVTVSSGNTIYF; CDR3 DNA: TGTGCCAGCAGCAAAGTGGTAACTGTAAGCTCTGGAAACACCATATATTTT
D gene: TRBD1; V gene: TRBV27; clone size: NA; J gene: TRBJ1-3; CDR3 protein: CASRKDRESGNTIYF; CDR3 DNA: TGTGCCAGCCGCAAAGACAGGGAATCTGGAAACACCATATATTTT
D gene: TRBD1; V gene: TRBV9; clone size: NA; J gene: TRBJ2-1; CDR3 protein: CASSVEQGADEQFF; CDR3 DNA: TGTGCCAGCAGCGTAGAACAGGGGGCCGATGAGCAGTTCTTC
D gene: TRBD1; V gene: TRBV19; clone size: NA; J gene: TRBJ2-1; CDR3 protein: CASSIVGQGTNEQFF; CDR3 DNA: TGTGCCAGTAGTATAGTAGGACAGGGCACGAATGAGCAGTTCTTC
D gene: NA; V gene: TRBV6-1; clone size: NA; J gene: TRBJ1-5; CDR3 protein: CASSDWQNNQPQHF; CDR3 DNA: TGTGCCAGCAGTGATTGGCAGAACAATCAGCCCCAGCATTTT
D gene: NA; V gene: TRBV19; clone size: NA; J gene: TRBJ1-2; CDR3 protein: CASSIAPRGYTF; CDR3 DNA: TGTGCCAGTAGTATAGCCCCGCGTGGCTACACCTTC
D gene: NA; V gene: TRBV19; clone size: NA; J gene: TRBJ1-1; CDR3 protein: CASSVRRSTEAFF; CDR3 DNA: TGTGCCAGTTCCGTCCGTAGGAGTACTGAAGCTTTCTTT
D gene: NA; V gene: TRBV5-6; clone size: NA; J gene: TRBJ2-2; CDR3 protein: CASSLQGRAKAGELFF; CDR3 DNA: TGTGCCAGCAGCTTGCAGGGCAGGGCTAAAGCCGGGGAGCTGTTTTTT
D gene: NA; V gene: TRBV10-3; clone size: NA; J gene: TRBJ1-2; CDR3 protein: CAISPLTPSGYTF; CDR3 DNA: TGTGCCATCAGCCCGCTAACGCCTAGTGGCTACACCTTC
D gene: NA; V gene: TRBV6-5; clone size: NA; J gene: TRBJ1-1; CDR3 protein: CASSFTGGEAFF; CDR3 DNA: TGTGCCAGCAGTTTTACAGGTGGTGAAGCTTTCTTT
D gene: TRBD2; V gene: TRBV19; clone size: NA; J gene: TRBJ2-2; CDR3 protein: CASSIPPWVAGTGELFF; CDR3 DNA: TGTGCCAGTAGTATTCCCCCCTGGGTAGCGGGCACCGGGGAGCTGTTTTTT
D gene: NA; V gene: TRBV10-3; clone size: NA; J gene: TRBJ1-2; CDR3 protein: CAIRTYGYTF; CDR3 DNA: TGTGCCATCAGGACTTATGGCTACACCTTC
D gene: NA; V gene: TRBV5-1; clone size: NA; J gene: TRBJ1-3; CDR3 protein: CASGESSGNTIYF; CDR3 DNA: TGCGCCAGCGGTGAGAGCTCTGGAAACACCATATATTTT
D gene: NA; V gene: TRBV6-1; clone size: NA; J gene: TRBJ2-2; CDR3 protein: CASSEGGQLGGELFF; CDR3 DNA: TGTGCCAGCAGTGAAGGGGGCCAGTTGGGCGGGGAGCTGTTTTTT
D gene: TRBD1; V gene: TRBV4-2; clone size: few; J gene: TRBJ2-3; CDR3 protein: CASSTGAETSTDTQYF; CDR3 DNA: TGTGCCAGCAGCACAGGGGCGGAGACTAGCACAGATACGCAGTATTTT
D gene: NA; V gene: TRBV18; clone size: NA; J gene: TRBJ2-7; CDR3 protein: CASSPPTGIHYEQYF; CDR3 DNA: TGTGCCAGCTCACCACCCACAGGGATACACTACGAGCAGTACTTC
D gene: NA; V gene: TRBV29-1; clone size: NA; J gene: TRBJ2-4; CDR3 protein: CSVSNSGAKNIQYF; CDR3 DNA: TGCAGCGTTTCCAACTCCGGAGCCAAAAACATTCAGTACTTC
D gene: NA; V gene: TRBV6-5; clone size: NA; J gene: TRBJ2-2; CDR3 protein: CASMIRVVNTGELFF; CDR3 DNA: TGTGCCAGCATGATCAGGGTGGTTAATACCGGGGAGCTGTTTTTT
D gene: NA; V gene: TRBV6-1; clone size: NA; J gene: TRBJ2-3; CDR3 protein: CASSDPFERYTDTQYF; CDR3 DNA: TGTGCCAGCAGTGACCCATTTGAGAGATACACAGATACGCAGTATTTT
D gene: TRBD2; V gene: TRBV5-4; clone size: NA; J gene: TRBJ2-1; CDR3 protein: CASSLTSGMTYEQFF; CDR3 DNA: TGTGCCAGCAGTTTGACTAGCGGGATGACCTATGAGCAGTTCTTC
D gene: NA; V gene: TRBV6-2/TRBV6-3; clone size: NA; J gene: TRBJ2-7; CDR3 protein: CASSPPLRLTRTGFYEQYF; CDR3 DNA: TGTGCCAGCAGTCCCCCCCTGCGGCTCACTAGAACAGGGTTCTACGAGCAGTACTTC
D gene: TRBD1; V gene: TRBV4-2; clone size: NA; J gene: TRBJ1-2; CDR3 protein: CASSRYLGQESNYGYTF; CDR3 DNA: TGTGCCAGCAGCCGATACTTAGGACAGGAGTCTAACTATGGCTACACCTTC
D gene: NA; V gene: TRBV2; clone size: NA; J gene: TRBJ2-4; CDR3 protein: CASIKNGTLKNIQYF; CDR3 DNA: TGTGCCAGCATAAAAAACGGGACACTCAAAAACATTCAGTACTTC
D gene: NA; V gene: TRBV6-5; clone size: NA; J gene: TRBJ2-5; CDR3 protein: CASRRTSQETQYF; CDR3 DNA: TGTGCCAGCCGAAGAACAAGCCAAGAGACCCAGTACTTC
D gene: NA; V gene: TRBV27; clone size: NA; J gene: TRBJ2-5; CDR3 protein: CASSSGVSSQETQYF; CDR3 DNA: TGTGCCAGCAGTTCGGGGGTTAGCTCCCAAGAGACCCAGTACTTC
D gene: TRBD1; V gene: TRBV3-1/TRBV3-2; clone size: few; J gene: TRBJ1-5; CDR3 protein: CAQSGQGDQPQHF; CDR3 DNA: TGTGCCCAAAGTGGACAGGGTGATCAGCCCCAGCATTTT
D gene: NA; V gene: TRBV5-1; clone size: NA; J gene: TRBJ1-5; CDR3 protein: CASSLTARGGQSNQPQHF; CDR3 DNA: TGCGCCAGCAGCTTAACCGCCCGGGGGGGGCAAAGCAATCAGCCCCAGCATTTT
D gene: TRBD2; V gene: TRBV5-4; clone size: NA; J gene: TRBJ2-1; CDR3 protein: CASSLKSSGGYNEQFF; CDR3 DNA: TGTGCCAGCAGCTTGAAGTCTAGCGGGGGATACAATGAGCAGTTCTTC
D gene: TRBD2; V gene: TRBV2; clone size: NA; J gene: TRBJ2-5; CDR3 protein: CASRGLAGGETQYF; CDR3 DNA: TGTGCCAGCCGGGGACTAGCGGGAGGTGAGACCCAGTACTTC